This TCR beta chain was obtained from a study of CD8 T cells in Susac syndrome. Findings and caveats of the study: Regarding the TCR sequencing and HLA analysis, the study admitted that a relatively small number of individuals were involved.

The multiple sclerosis control group consisted of treatment-naive patients whose relapsing-remitting disease, which was either stable or active, fulfilled revised McDonald criteria. In the case of this clonotype: Its specificity is not known.

It was with random hexamers that 0.5 to 1 ug RNA was reverse transcribed. It was immunoSEQ multiplex PCR that amplified TCR beta CDR3 across 54 Vbeta and 13 Jbeta. TCRdb reprocessed the immunoSEQ multiplex PCR reads via MiXCR and lists one record per CDR3 protein. Of 300,000 or so distinct CDR3 sequences listed, just over 90% are singletons. The germline CDR1 and CDR2 sequences are MNHNS and SASEGT. V lost 8 bases to trimming and J lost 4 bases, with 23 bases between them. This CDR3 has 16 amino acids. This receptor was identified in a human donor with multiple sclerosis. V and J are TRBV6-1 and TRBJ1-1; no clear D. Source material: CD4+ T cells from PBMCs. CDR3 sequence (DNA): TGTGCCAGCTACCGGTCCCCAGCGAGTCGGAGCACTGAAGCTTTCTTT. Translation gives CASYRSPASRSTEAFF.